This record concerns one T cell receptor (beta chain) sequence. Its specificity is unknown. This entry comes from a study of Graves' ophthalmopathy and Graves' hyperthyroidism. Regarding the study as a whole: Ophthalmopathy progression was predicted with 70.59% sensitivity and around 72% specificity.

Only newly diagnosed hyperthyroidism patients aged 18 to 65, with under 2 months' duration, were enrolled. Exclusion criteria comprised other autoimmune diseases, uncontrolled infections, pregnancy or lactation in patients. Amplification of TCR beta CDR3 regions used RNA transcripts. RT-PCR in the first round used HTBI primers; a second-round multiplex PCR followed. TCRdb recomputed calls from the multiplex PCR reads with MiXCR, one row per CDR3 protein. Of more than 1,000,000 distinct CDR3 sequences listed, about 38% are singletons. Trimming removed 0 bases at V and 5 bases at J, with 16 bases between. The CDR3 is 15 amino acids. Germline assignment: CDR1 SQVTM and CDR2 ANQGSEA.

What was sequenced was peripheral blood or thyroid tissue (not recorded which). This chain connects TRBV29-1 to TRBJ1-1, with a tentative D call TRBD1 (6 bases). This receptor was taken from an adult man with Graves' hyperthyroidism. The CDR3 here is CSVEEGGAVSTEAFF. CDR3 coding DNA: TGCAGCGTTGAAGAAGGGGGGGCGGTCTCGACTGAAGCTTTCTTT. The full variable domain, its missing parts supplied by reference TRBV29-1 and TRBJ1-1, is SAVISQKPSRDICQRGTSLTIQCQVDSQVTMMFWYRQQPGQSLTLIATANQGSEATYESGFVIDKFPISRPNLTFSTLTVSNMSPEDSSIYLCSVEEGGAVSTEAFFGQGTRLTVV.